This TCR beta chain was found in a study of shared clonotypes between healthy human individuals. Assay: immunoSEQ multiplex PCR; the TCRdb copy retains only in-frame clones and omits some. Of approximately 1,000,000 clones listed, 70% to 80% are singletons. Division of CD4+ cells produced a CD45RA+ naive subset and a CD45RA-negative memory subset. The V gene end was trimmed by 1 base and the J gene end by 5 bases; junction bases not matched to a gene: 4. The CDR3 has 15 residues. Germline CDR1 SGHDT, CDR2 YYEEEE. Sequenced input: memory CD4+ T cells from PBMCs. Subset: CD45RA-negative fraction. The rearrangement uses TRBV5-6 and TRBJ2-2; 8 nucleotides line up with TRBD1. The receptor was derived from a man aged 18 to 29 in good health. Some clones in this sample may be carry-over from other donors' samples. This CDR3 is CASSLLDRETGELFF. In DNA form, the CDR3 reads TGTGCCAGCAGCTTGTTGGACAGGGAGACCGGGGAGCTGTTTTTT.